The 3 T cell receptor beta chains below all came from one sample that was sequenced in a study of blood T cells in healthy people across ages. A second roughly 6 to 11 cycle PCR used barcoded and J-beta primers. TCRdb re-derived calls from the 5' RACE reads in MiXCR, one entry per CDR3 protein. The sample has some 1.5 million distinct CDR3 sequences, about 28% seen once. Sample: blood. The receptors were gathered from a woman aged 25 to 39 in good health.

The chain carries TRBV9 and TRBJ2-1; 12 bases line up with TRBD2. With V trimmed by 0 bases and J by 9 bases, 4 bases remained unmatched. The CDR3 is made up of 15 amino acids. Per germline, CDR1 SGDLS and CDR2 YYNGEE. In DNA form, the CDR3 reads TGTGCCAGCAGCGTAGCTAGCGGGAGGGCCGGTGAGCAGTTCTTC. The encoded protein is CASSVASGRAGEQFF.

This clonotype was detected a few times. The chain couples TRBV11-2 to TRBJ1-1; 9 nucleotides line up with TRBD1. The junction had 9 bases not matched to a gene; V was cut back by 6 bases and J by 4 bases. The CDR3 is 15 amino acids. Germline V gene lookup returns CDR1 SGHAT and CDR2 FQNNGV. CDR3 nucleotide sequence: TGTGCCAGCAGATCCCGAAGGGGACAGGGCACTGAAGCTTTCTTT. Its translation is CASRSRRGQGTEAFF.

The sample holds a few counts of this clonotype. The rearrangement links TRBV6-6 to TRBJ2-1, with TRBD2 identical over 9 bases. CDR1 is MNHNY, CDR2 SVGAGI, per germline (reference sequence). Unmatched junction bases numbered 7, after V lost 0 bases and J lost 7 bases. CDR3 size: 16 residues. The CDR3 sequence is CASSYSLAGALNEQFF. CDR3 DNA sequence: TGTGCCAGCAGTTACTCGTTAGCGGGAGCTCTGAATGAGCAGTTCTTC.